Shown below are 13 T cell receptor beta chains from a single sample sequenced in a study of yellow fever vaccine responses in identical twins. TCRdb recomputed calls from the RT-PCR reads with MiXCR, one row per CDR3 protein. The repertoire consists of about 23,000 distinct CDR3 sequences, with about three quarters occurring once and the leading ten covering 4% to 6%. The sequencing used T cells from blood (PBMCs), unsorted or a sorted subset (not recorded which), collected before or after yellow fever vaccination (not recorded which). Receptor source: a woman younger than 30 who received the yellow fever vaccine.

The genes are TRBV5-5 and TRBJ2-7; perhaps D is TRBD1 or TRBD2 (5 bases each). In germline, CDR1 is SGHKS, CDR2 YYEKEE (reference sequence). V was trimmed by 5 bases and J by 2 bases, leaving 11 bases between them. The CDR3 loop spans 13 amino acids. The chain's CDR3 is CASSLWDAYEQYF. DNA for the CDR3: TGTGCCAGCAGTTTATGGGACGCCTACGAGCAGTACTTC.

V and J are TRBV19 and TRBJ1-1, with TRBD1 as a possible D gene (5 bases). CDR3 length: 15 amino acids. Germline CDR1 and CDR2: LNHDA and SQIVND (reference sequence). V gave up 5 bases and J gave up 3 bases, with 16 bases separating them. CDR3 loop: CASSPAWGVDTEAFF. The CDR3 region has the DNA TGTGCCAGTAGTCCAGCATGGGGGGTTGACACTGAAGCTTTCTTT.

The chain couples TRBV11-3 to TRBJ2-3, with TRBD1 identical over 8 bases. CDR1 SGHNT and CDR2 YENEEA come from the germline V gene. The CDR3 has 15 residues. Losses at the gene ends were 3 bases for V and 3 bases for J; bases not matched to a gene: 5. CDR3 in DNA: TGTGCCAGCAGCTTTCAGGGGGCCCTTACAGATACGCAGTATTTT. Amino acids: CASSFQGALTDTQYF.

The genes are TRBV11-2 and TRBJ2-1; D is ambiguous. Germline V lookup: CDR1 SGHAT, CDR2 FQNNGV. The CDR3 length is 12 residues. The ends were cut back, 7 bases at V and 9 bases at J, with 13 bases in the middle. The CDR3 loop is CASNTLTVEQFF. The CDR3 nucleotides are TGTGCCAGCAACACGTTGACGGTTGAGCAGTTCTTC.

The CDR3 here is CASSEIGRGQETQYF. The CDR3 DNA sequence: TGTGCCAGCAGTGAAATTGGCAGGGGGCAAGAGACCCAGTACTTC. The gene calls are TRBV7-6 and TRBJ2-5, with 7 bases lining up with TRBD1. CDR1 and CDR2 from the germline V gene are SGHVS and FNYEAQ. The length of the CDR3 is 15 residues. Trimming at V came to 6 bases and at J to 2 bases, leaving 9 bases not matched to a gene. Full variable domain (outside the CDR3, taken from reference TRBV7-6 and TRBJ2-5): GAGVSQSPRYKVTKRGQDVALRCDPISGHVSLYWYRQALGQGPEFLTYFNYEAQQDKSGLPNDRFSAERPEGSISTLTIQRTEQRDSAMYRCASSEIGRGQETQYFGPGTRLLVL.

The J gene is TRBJ2-3, the V gene TRBV20-1; TRBD1 matches 7 bases. In germline, CDR1 is DFQATT, CDR2 SNEGSKA (reference sequence). V shed 6 bases and J 4 bases; nucleotides not matched to a gene: 1. The CDR3 extends over 11 amino acids. CDR3 amino acids: CSADRADTQYF. As DNA, the CDR3 is TGCAGTGCAGACAGGGCAGATACGCAGTATTTT.

V usage is TRBV15 and J usage is TRBJ2-3; D is unresolved. V shed 0 bases and J shed 5 bases, with 9 bases lying between them. Germline CDR1 and CDR2: LNHNV and YYDKDF (reference sequence). CDR3 length: 14 residues. CDR3 sequence: CATSRDLQKDTQYF. The CDR3 DNA follows: TGTGCCACCAGCAGAGATCTTCAGAAAGATACGCAGTATTTT.

This clonotype was recorded only once. The chain links TRBV5-1 to TRBJ1-1; unclear D gene. V gave up 5 bases and J gave up 2 bases, with 13 bases separating them. CDR1 and CDR2 (germline): SGHRS, YFSETQ. The CDR3 totals 14 residues. The CDR3 sequence: CASRVGGTNTEAFF. The CDR3 DNA follows: TGCGCCAGCAGGGTAGGAGGCACCAACACTGAAGCTTTCTTT.

The chain is built from TRBV11-3 and TRBJ1-2, with 7 bases aligning to TRBD1. CDR3 length: 17 residues. In germline, CDR1 is SGHNT, CDR2 YENEEA. Trimming at V came to 2 bases and at J to 7 bases, leaving 16 bases not matched to a gene. This CDR3 is CASSLSRGTAPRGGYTF. The CDR3 DNA follows: TGTGCCAGCAGCTTATCGCGCGGGACAGCTCCCAGAGGTGGCTACACCTTC.

V gene TRBV23-1 combines with J gene TRBJ2-1; 9 positions agree with TRBD1. TRBV23-1 is treated as an ORF (open reading frame) with a function not yet certain. The CDR3 runs 17 residues. The junction had 14 bases not matched to a gene; V was cut back by 4 bases and J by 7 bases. CDR3: CASSLNSGQGGDNEQFF. The DNA of the CDR3 is TGCGCCAGCAGTCTGAATTCGGGACAGGGAGGGGATAATGAGCAGTTCTTC.

This clonotype was picked up a small number of times. The CDR3 is CASKQGLLPHEQYF. CDR3 in DNA: TGTGCCAGCAAACAGGGACTCCTTCCCCACGAGCAGTACTTC. This chain uses TRBV27 with TRBJ2-7; D may be TRBD1 or TRBD2 (6 bases each). The CDR3 is 14 residues long. Germline assignment: CDR1 MNHEY and CDR2 SMNVEV (reference sequence). The V end lost 7 bases, the J end lost 5 bases, and 18 bases lay between the germline ends.

The sample holds a few counts of this clonotype. The chain couples TRBV11-1 to TRBJ2-1; TRBD1 is a possible D gene (6 bases). CDR1 is SGHAT, CDR2 FQDESV, per germline (reference sequence). The CDR3 length is 15 residues. The V and J ends lost 0 bases and 4 bases respectively, with 10 bases between them. The CDR3 is CASSLAGTRYNEQFF. The CDR3 coding sequence is TGTGCCAGCAGCTTAGCGGGGACACGTTACAATGAGCAGTTCTTC.

The rearrangement joins TRBV20-1 to TRBJ1-1; D is perhaps TRBD1 (5 bases). The CDR3 sequence is 13 residues long. V was trimmed by 1 base and J by 3 bases, leaving 9 bases between them. The V gene's germline CDR1 is DFQATT and CDR2 SNEGSKA (reference sequence). CDR3 loop: CSARAGRDTEAFF. CDR3 sequence (DNA): TGCAGTGCTAGAGCAGGGAGGGACACTGAAGCTTTCTTT.